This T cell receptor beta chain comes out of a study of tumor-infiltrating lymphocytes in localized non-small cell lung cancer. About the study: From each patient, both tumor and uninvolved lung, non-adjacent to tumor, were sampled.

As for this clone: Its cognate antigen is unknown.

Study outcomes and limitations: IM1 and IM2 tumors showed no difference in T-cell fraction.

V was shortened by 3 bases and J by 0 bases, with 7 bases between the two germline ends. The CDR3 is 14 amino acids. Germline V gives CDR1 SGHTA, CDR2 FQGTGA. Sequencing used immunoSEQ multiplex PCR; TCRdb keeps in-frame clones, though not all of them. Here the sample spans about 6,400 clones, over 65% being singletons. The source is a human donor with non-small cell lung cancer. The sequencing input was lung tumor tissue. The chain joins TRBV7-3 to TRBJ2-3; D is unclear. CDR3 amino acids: CASSFASSTDTQYF. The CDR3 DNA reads TGTGCCAGCAGCTTTGCCAGTAGCACAGATACGCAGTATTTT.